This TCR beta chain was identified during a study of OX40 agonist ivuxolimab in advanced cancers. Overall study context: Among those treated, three patients had partial responses, one with hepatocellular carcinoma and two with cutaneous melanoma.

Repertoires were generated with immunoSEQ multiplex PCR, while TCRdb's copy carries only in-frame clones and drops some. The profile shows 8,000 to 9,500 clones, approximately 70% of them singletons. This clone was counted a single time. The sample holds other DNA sequences that translate to the same CDR3. The CDR3 contains 14 residues. Trimming removed 6 bases at V and 5 bases at J, with 17 bases between. The germline CDR1 and CDR2 sequences are MDHEN and SYDVKM. This sequence originates from an adult with an advanced solid tumor such as melanoma, head and neck, liver or kidney cancer. This chain joins TRBV28 and TRBJ2-7; D might be TRBD1 (7 bases). The material was CD4+ or CD8+ T cells sorted from blood, obtained in a trial of the OX40 agonist ivuxolimab. As DNA, the CDR3 is TGTGCCAGCAGCTGGGGTCAGGGGGGAGACGAGCAGTACTTC. Amino acid sequence: CASSWGQGGDEQYF.